The rows below give T cell receptor beta chains drawn from one sample of a study of early T cells in non-severe SARS-CoV-2 infection. TCRdb used MiXCR to reprocess the 5' RACE reads, holding one entry per CDR3 protein. The table includes approximately 52,000 distinct CDR3 sequences, 15% detected once. The sequences come from whole blood, collected at baseline. The source is an adult who was a healthcare worker with PCR-confirmed SARS-CoV-2 infection or an uninfected control (not recorded which). CDR3s include the opening cysteine and the closing phenylalanine or tryptophan. Each record gives: D gene, clone size, V gene, J gene, CDR3 protein, CDR3 DNA. The D gene is left open where the match is weak. Clone size is not always given. Where it is, it says once, few, many or a class for expanded clones.

d_call: NA; clone_size: NA; v_call: TRBV7-2; j_call: TRBJ2-7; cdr3_aa: CASSFTAGGGYYEQYF; cdr3_nt: TGTGCCAGCAGCTTCACCGCCGGCGGGGGCTACTACGAGCAGTACTTC
d_call: NA; clone_size: few; v_call: TRBV9; j_call: TRBJ2-7; cdr3_aa: CASSVAYQSSYEQYF; cdr3_nt: TGTGCCAGCAGCGTAGCCTACCAAAGCTCCTACGAGCAGTACTTC
d_call: NA; clone_size: NA; v_call: TRBV20-1; j_call: TRBJ1-6; cdr3_aa: CSARPSSYNSPLHF; cdr3_nt: TGCAGTGCTAGACCGAGCTCCTATAATTCACCCCTCCACTTT
d_call: NA; clone_size: few; v_call: TRBV7-3; j_call: TRBJ2-5; cdr3_aa: CASSFSSGETQYF; cdr3_nt: TGTGCCAGCAGCTTTTCCAGCGGGGAGACCCAGTACTTC
d_call: NA; clone_size: NA; v_call: TRBV11-2; j_call: TRBJ2-1; cdr3_aa: CASSHPGQQFF; cdr3_nt: TGTGCCAGCAGCCATCCGGGACAGCAGTTCTTC
d_call: NA; clone_size: NA; v_call: TRBV30; j_call: TRBJ2-4; cdr3_aa: CAWSVGGTLAKNIQYF; cdr3_nt: TGTGCCTGGAGTGTTGGGGGAACACTAGCCAAAAACATTCAGTACTTC
d_call: NA; clone_size: once; v_call: TRBV7-8; j_call: TRBJ1-1; cdr3_aa: CASSQRRVGTEAFF; cdr3_nt: TGTGCCAGCAGCCAACGGCGGGTTGGCACTGAAGCTTTCTTT
d_call: NA; clone_size: few; v_call: TRBV6-2/TRBV6-3; j_call: TRBJ1-5; cdr3_aa: CASRPYRDINQPQHF; cdr3_nt: TGTGCCAGCAGGCCCTACCGGGACATCAATCAGCCCCAGCATTTT
d_call: NA; clone_size: NA; v_call: TRBV3-1; j_call: TRBJ1-5; cdr3_aa: CASNQSGPGGQPQHF; cdr3_nt: TGTGCCAGCAACCAATCCGGACCCGGTGGGCAGCCCCAGCATTTT
d_call: NA; clone_size: many; v_call: TRBV3-1; j_call: TRBJ1-5; cdr3_aa: CASSQGTVDNQPQHF; cdr3_nt: TGTGCCAGCAGCCAAGGGACAGTCGACAATCAGCCCCAGCATTTT